This record concerns one T cell receptor beta chain sequence. The method was immunoSEQ multiplex PCR; TCRdb's version includes in-frame clones alone and lacks a portion of them. The sample has over 200,000 clones, less than 85% seen once; the top ten hold roughly 5.4%. From germline, CDR1 is SEHNR and CDR2 FQNEAQ (reference sequence). The V end lost 4 bases, the J end lost 2 bases, and 9 bases lay between the germline ends. This CDR3 region has 14 residues. The entry originates in a study of cytomegalovirus exposure and HLA in healthy donors. The sample taken for sequencing was PBMCs. The chain uses TRBV7-9 and TRBJ1-3; no definite D call. This sequence was found in a woman under 30 in good health and CMV-seronegative. The CDR3 reads CASSYNRAGNTIYF. As DNA, the CDR3 is TGTGCCAGCAGCTACAACAGAGCTGGAAACACCATATATTTT.